The T cell receptor beta chain described here comes from a study of blood T cell repertoires in COVID-19. Study information: T cells, B-cell-depleted T cells, or PBMCs provided the cDNA or gDNA that served as material.

This clone was detected only once. Per the original data handling: From reference gene primer amplification, estimates of nucleated cell counts were derived. Data came from immunoSEQ multiplex PCR; TCRdb stores just in-frame clones and leaves some out. V and J calls and clone size come straight from that table; D and trimming were deduced from the DNA. Of 35,000 to 55,000 clones listed, around nine tenths were seen once; the top ten hold 15% to 20%. The V gene's germline CDR1 is MNHEY and CDR2 SVGAGI. The CDR3 loop spans 14 amino acids. V trimming: 6 bases; J trimming: 6 bases; junction bases outside the gene matches: 7.

This sequence joins TRBV6-5 and TRBJ2-2; 7 bases align to TRBD1. The sequenced material came from peripheral blood. This TCR was recovered from a man aged 65 to 79 with active COVID-19. DNA of the CDR3: TGTGCCAGCAGGCTCGGACAGGTTCCCGGGGAGCTGTTTTTT. Its translation is CASRLGQVPGELFF.